What follows are 28 T cell receptor beta chains derived from one specimen sequenced in a study of blood T cell repertoires in COVID-19. The table came from immunoSEQ multiplex PCR; TCRdb's copy has only in-frame clones and leaves some out. The sample includes tens of thousands of clones, approximately 85% of them seen just once. The sequenced sample consisted of peripheral blood. The receptors here all came from a woman of 80 years or more with COVID-19, enrolled during active disease.

This chain links TRBV2 with TRBJ2-5; D ambiguous. There are 14 residues in the CDR3. V was shortened by 6 bases and J by 1 base, with 12 bases between the two germline ends. Germline V gene lookup returns CDR1 SNHLY and CDR2 FYNNEI. Here the CDR3 DNA reads TGTGCCAGCAGCGCGAATCAAGTCCAAGAGACCCAGTACTTC. Amino acid sequence: CASSANQVQETQYF.

J is TRBJ2-7 and V is TRBV5-1, with 8 nucleotides matching TRBD1. Trimming took 3 bases from V and 2 from J; bases not matched to a gene: 4. CDR1 and CDR2 (germline): SGHRS, YFSETQ. This CDR3 is 14 amino acids long. The CDR3 loop is CASSSQGVAYEQYF. For the CDR3, the DNA is TGCGCCAGCAGCTCACAGGGGGTGGCCTACGAGCAGTACTTC.

CDR3 protein: CASSQGTGFTNEKLFF. In DNA form, the CDR3 reads TGTGCCAGCAGCCAAGGGACAGGGTTTACTAATGAAAAACTGTTTTTT. The chain is built from TRBV3-1 (or the pseudogene TRBV3-2) and TRBJ1-4, with TRBD1 identical over 8 bases. The CDR3 loop spans 16 amino acids. V was clipped by 1 base and J by 2 bases; unmatched bases: 3. Germline V gene sequence: CDR1 LGHDT, CDR2 YNNKEL (reference sequence).

This clone is a singleton in its sample. The chain links TRBV5-1 to TRBJ1-4, with TRBD1 as a possible D gene (6 bases). The V end was cut by 0 bases, the J end by 8 bases, with 11 bases between. The length of the CDR3 is 14 residues. Germline CDR1 is SGHRS and CDR2 is YFSETQ. The CDR3 nucleotides read TGCGCCAGCAGCTTGGCGGGGGGCTTCGAAAAACTGTTTTTT. It codes for CASSLAGGFEKLFF.

This clone has more than one count but fewer than ten. The gene calls are TRBV7-9 and TRBJ1-5; 10 bases line up with TRBD1. CDR1 is SEHNR, CDR2 FQNEAQ, per germline (reference sequence). V lost 5 bases, J lost 4 bases, and 8 bases stayed unmatched. This CDR3 spans 16 amino acids. CDR3: CASSPGTGADNQPQHF. CDR3 nucleotide sequence: TGTGCCAGCAGCCCAGGGACAGGGGCGGATAATCAGCCCCAGCATTTT.

This sequence joins TRBV28 and TRBJ1-2, with TRBD1 matching over 12 bases. Germline assignment: CDR1 MDHEN and CDR2 SYDVKM. The V gene end was trimmed by 3 bases and the J gene end by 8 bases; junction bases not matched to a gene: 10. The CDR3 contains 16 residues. CDR3 nucleotide sequence: TGTGCCAGCAGTTTGAAGGGGACAGGGGGCGATGGGGGCTACACCTTC. Protein: CASSLKGTGGDGGYTF.

The chain employs TRBV4-1 and TRBJ2-7; tentative D call: TRBD1 (5 bases). The V end lost 0 bases, the J end lost 2 bases, and 17 bases lay between the germline ends. Germline V gene data show CDR1 as MGHRA and CDR2 as YSYEKL. The CDR3 loop spans 17 amino acids. CDR3 nucleotide sequence: TGCGCCAGCAGCCAAGAAAGCTTAGGGGCACAACCCTACGAGCAGTACTTC. Translated: CASSQESLGAQPYEQYF.

This rearrangement joins TRBV7-2 to TRBJ1-4; D gene uncertain. The CDR3 runs 15 residues. Germline lookup yields CDR1 SGHTA and CDR2 FQGNSA. V lost 5 bases, J lost 0 bases, and 10 bases lay in between. Here the CDR3 DNA reads TGTGCCAGCAGCGTAGATTATGCAACTAATGAAAAACTGTTTTTT. Translation: CASSVDYATNEKLFF. The full variable domain, with the rest looked up from reference TRBV7-2 and TRBJ1-4, is GAGVSQSPSNKVTEKGKDVELRCDPISGHTALYWYRQSLGQGLEFLIYFQGNSAPDKSGLPSDRFSAERTGGSVSTLTIQRTQQEDSAVYLCASSVDYATNEKLFFGSGTQLSVL.

The chain couples TRBV27 to TRBJ1-1; 8 positions match TRBD1. V was clipped by 5 bases and J by 1 base; unmatched bases: 15. There are 18 residues in the CDR3. Germline loops: CDR1 MNHEY, CDR2 SMNVEV (reference sequence). Here the CDR3 reads CASSQPTRQGRKNTEAFF. DNA of the CDR3: TGTGCCAGCAGTCAGCCAACACGACAGGGGCGAAAGAACACTGAAGCTTTCTTT.

The rearrangement links TRBV19 to TRBJ2-2, with D possibly matching TRBD1 (6 bases). V lost 6 bases and J 0 bases, leaving 11 bases between the germline ends. The germline CDR1 and CDR2 sequences are LNHDA and SQIVND (reference sequence). The CDR3 sequence is 15 residues long. This CDR3 reads CASSKDRPNTGELFF. CDR3 DNA: TGTGCCAGTAGCAAGGACAGACCGAACACCGGGGAGCTGTTTTTT.

The V call is TRBV7-9, the J call TRBJ1-4, with 7 bases aligning to TRBD1. Germline CDR1 SEHNR, CDR2 FQNEAQ (reference sequence). CDR3 length: 15 residues. The J segment lost 4 bases and the V segment lost 4 bases, leaving 6 bases of the junction unmatched. The DNA for the CDR3 is TGTGCCAGCAGCTCGGGACAGCTTGATAATGAAAAACTGTTTTTT. It translates to CASSSGQLDNEKLFF.

The chain links TRBV5-1 to TRBJ1-3, with D perhaps TRBD1 (6 bases). Germline V gene data show CDR1 as SGHRS and CDR2 as YFSETQ. CDR3 length: 14 amino acids. V was shortened by 4 bases and J by 2 bases, with 10 bases between the two germline ends. CDR3 DNA sequence: TGCGCCAGCAGCCCCCAGGGGACTGGAAACACCATATATTTT. Translated, it gives CASSPQGTGNTIYF.

This clone is a singleton in its sample. V and J are TRBV5-1 and TRBJ2-5; 7 bases map to TRBD1. Per germline, CDR1 SGHRS and CDR2 YFSETQ. This CDR3 is built from 14 residues. The V and J ends lost 4 bases and 5 bases, in that order; junction bases with no gene match: 8. The CDR3: CASSLRQGGETQYF. The CDR3 nucleotides are TGCGCCAGCAGCCTCCGACAGGGTGGCGAGACCCAGTACTTC.

V is TRBV30 and J is TRBJ2-1, with TRBD2 matching 7 bases. The ends lost 1 base at V and 7 bases at J; junction bases unmatched: 10. CDR3 length: 15 residues. The germline gives CDR1 GTSNPN, CDR2 SVGIG (reference sequence). In DNA, the CDR3 is TGTGCCTGGAGTGGAACGGGAGGTATTGGGAATGAGCAGTTCTTC. Amino acids: CAWSGTGGIGNEQFF.

The chain combines TRBV19 with TRBJ2-1, with 13 positions matching TRBD2. Germline trimming cut 6 bases from V and 5 bases from J; bases unmatched to any gene: 1. The germline V gene has CDR1 LNHDA and CDR2 SQIVND (reference sequence). The CDR3 is made up of 14 amino acids. The CDR3 protein is CASRLAGGNNEQFF. The CDR3 DNA reads as TGTGCCAGTAGACTAGCGGGAGGGAACAATGAGCAGTTCTTC. Full variable domain (rest looked up from reference TRBV19 and TRBJ2-1): DGGITQSPKYLFRKEGQNVTLSCEQNLNHDAMYWYRQDPGQGLRLIYYSQIVNDFQKGDIAEGYSVSREKKESFPLTVTSAQKNPTAFYLCASRLAGGNNEQFFGPGTRLTVL.

The rearrangement joins TRBV27 to TRBJ2-3; tentatively, D is TRBD2 (6 bases). Deletions cut 0 bases from V and 6 bases from J, with 16 bases between. The CDR3 loop spans 16 amino acids. CDR1 and CDR2 from the germline V gene are MNHEY and SMNVEV (reference sequence). CDR3 DNA: TGTGCCAGCAGTTTATCGGCGGGACCCTTCGCGGATACGCAGTATTTT. Protein sequence: CASSLSAGPFADTQYF.

The V and J genes are TRBV20-1 and TRBJ1-1; weak D call: TRBD1 (6 bases). There are 11 residues in the CDR3. The germline gives CDR1 DFQATT, CDR2 SNEGSKA (reference sequence). CDR3: CSATGTAEAFF. The DNA for the CDR3 is TGCAGCGCCACAGGGACGGCTGAAGCTTTCTTT.

This clone turned up a few times. The chain recombines TRBV20-1 with TRBJ2-7; TRBD1 matches at 8 bases. The germline V gene encodes CDR1 DFQATT and CDR2 SNEGSKA (reference sequence). CDR3 length: 15 amino acids. Trimming took 3 bases from V and 4 from J; bases not matched to a gene: 11. CDR3 nucleotide sequence: TGCAGTGCTAGTCTCGGGACAGGAGGCCAATACGAGCAGTACTTC. Residues: CSASLGTGGQYEQYF.

The chain recombines TRBV5-4 with TRBJ1-2; the D is unclear. The ends were cut back, 4 bases at V and 2 bases at J, with 3 bases in the middle. The V gene's germline CDR1 is SGHNT and CDR2 YYREEE (reference sequence). The CDR3 sequence is 11 residues long. The CDR3 region has the DNA TGTGCCAGCAGCCAAAACTATGGCTACACCTTC. It is translated as CASSQNYGYTF.

The rearrangement uses TRBV3-1 (or the pseudogene TRBV3-2) and TRBJ1-3; maybe TRBD1 (5 bases). Germline assignment: CDR1 LGHDT and CDR2 YNNKEL (reference sequence). Trimming removed 4 bases from V and 5 bases from J, with 12 bases in between. The CDR3 has 14 residues. For the CDR3, the DNA is TGTGCCAGCAGCCCCCCGGGGGAGAGAAACACCATATATTTT. Amino acid sequence: CASSPPGERNTIYF.

This CDR3 reads CASIDRRDQPQHF. CDR3 DNA sequence: TGTGCCAGCATAGACAGGAGAGATCAGCCCCAGCATTTT. The chain uses TRBV6-6 and TRBJ1-5; D perhaps matches TRBD1 (6 bases). The CDR3 runs to 13 residues. Germline CDR1 is MNHNY and CDR2 is SVGAGI (reference sequence). V was cut by 7 bases and J by 5 bases, with 12 bases left in between.

This clone was counted a few times. This chain links TRBV2 with TRBJ2-6; 10 bases line up with TRBD1. The length of the CDR3 is 17 residues. The junction had 6 bases not matched to a gene; V was cut back by 4 bases and J by 3 bases. Germline loops: CDR1 SNHLY, CDR2 FYNNEI. CDR3 DNA: TGTGCCAGCAGTGGGTGGACAGGGGGTGGTGGGGCCAACGTCCTGACTTTC. Its protein product is CASSGWTGGGGANVLTF.

This rearrangement joins TRBV3-1 (or the pseudogene TRBV3-2) to TRBJ2-3, with TRBD2 matching over 7 bases. After removal of 1 base from V and 4 bases from J, the junction contained 8 bases not matched to a gene. CDR3 size: 16 residues. Germline V CDR1 and CDR2: LGHDT, YNNKEL (reference sequence). The chain's CDR3 is CASSQADGRLADTQYF. The CDR3 nucleotides read TGTGCCAGCAGCCAAGCGGACGGGAGGCTAGCAGATACGCAGTATTTT.

This chain uses TRBV23-1 with TRBJ2-7; 7 nucleotides agree with TRBD1. TRBV23-1 is marked as an open reading frame, function uncertain. Trimming cost V 4 bases and J 3 bases; bases outside gene matches: 12. CDR3 length: 16 amino acids. CDR3 DNA sequence: TGCGCCAGCAGTCCTACACCGGGACAGTCCGACTACGAGCAGTACTTC. This gives the protein CASSPTPGQSDYEQYF.

This clone was observed a handful of times. This chain uses TRBV3-1 (or the pseudogene TRBV3-2) with TRBJ2-1; 9 bases line up with TRBD1. V was clipped by 4 bases and J by 0 bases; unmatched bases: 10. This CDR3 spans 18 amino acids. Germline lookup yields CDR1 LGHDT and CDR2 YNNKEL (reference sequence). The CDR3 nucleotides are TGTGCCAGCAGCCGGCCTCAACAGGGGGCTAGCTCCTACAATGAGCAGTTCTTC. Encoded protein: CASSRPQQGASSYNEQFF.

This chain links TRBV27 with TRBJ2-3, with D perhaps matching TRBD1 (5 bases). Germline CDR1 reads MNHEY; CDR2 reads SMNVEV (reference sequence). CDR3 size: 16 residues. Trimming cost V 7 bases and J 0 bases, with 17 bases left between them. CDR3 protein: CASKVGGATSTDTQYF. The CDR3 nucleotides read TGTGCCAGCAAGGTTGGTGGGGCCACTAGCACAGATACGCAGTATTTT.

V and J are TRBV5-5 and TRBJ1-1, with D hard to call. The V end lost 0 bases, the J end lost 5 bases, and 8 bases lay between the germline ends. Germline V lookup: CDR1 SGHKS, CDR2 YYEKEE (reference sequence). The CDR3 extends over 13 amino acids. CDR3 residues: CASSLGLETEAFF. The DNA of the CDR3 is TGTGCCAGCAGCTTGGGATTGGAGACTGAAGCTTTCTTT. The variable domain in full, completed from reference TRBV5-5 and TRBJ1-1, reads DAGVTQSPTHLIKTRGQQVTLRCSPISGHKSVSWYQQVLGQGPQFIFQYYEKEERGRGNFPDRFSARQFPNYSSELNVNALLLGDSALYLCASSLGLETEAFFGQGTRLTVV.

This chain links TRBV12-3 or TRBV12-4 with TRBJ1-2; D possibly corresponds to TRBD1 (6 bases). This CDR3 contains 13 residues. Trimming cost V 0 bases and J 7 bases, with 9 bases left between them. CDR3 amino acids: CASSLAAGAGYTF. The CDR3 coding sequence is TGTGCCAGCAGTTTAGCGGCAGGGGCTGGCTACACCTTC.